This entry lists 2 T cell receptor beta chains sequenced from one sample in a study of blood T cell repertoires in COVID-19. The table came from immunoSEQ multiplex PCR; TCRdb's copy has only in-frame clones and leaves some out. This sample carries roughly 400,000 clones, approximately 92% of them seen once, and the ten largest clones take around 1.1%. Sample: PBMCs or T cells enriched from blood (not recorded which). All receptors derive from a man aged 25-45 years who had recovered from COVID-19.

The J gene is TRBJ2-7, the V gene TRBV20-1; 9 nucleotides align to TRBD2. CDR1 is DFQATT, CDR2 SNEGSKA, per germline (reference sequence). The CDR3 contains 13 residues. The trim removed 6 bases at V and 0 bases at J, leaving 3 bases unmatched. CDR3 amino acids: CSASSGSSYEQYF. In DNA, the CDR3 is TGCAGTGCCAGTAGCGGGAGCTCCTACGAGCAGTACTTC.

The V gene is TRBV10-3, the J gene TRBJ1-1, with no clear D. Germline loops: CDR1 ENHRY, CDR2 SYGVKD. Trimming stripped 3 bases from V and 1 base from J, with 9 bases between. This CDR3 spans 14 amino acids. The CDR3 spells CAISDGYKNTEAFF. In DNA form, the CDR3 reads TGTGCCATCAGTGACGGGTATAAGAACACTGAAGCTTTCTTT.